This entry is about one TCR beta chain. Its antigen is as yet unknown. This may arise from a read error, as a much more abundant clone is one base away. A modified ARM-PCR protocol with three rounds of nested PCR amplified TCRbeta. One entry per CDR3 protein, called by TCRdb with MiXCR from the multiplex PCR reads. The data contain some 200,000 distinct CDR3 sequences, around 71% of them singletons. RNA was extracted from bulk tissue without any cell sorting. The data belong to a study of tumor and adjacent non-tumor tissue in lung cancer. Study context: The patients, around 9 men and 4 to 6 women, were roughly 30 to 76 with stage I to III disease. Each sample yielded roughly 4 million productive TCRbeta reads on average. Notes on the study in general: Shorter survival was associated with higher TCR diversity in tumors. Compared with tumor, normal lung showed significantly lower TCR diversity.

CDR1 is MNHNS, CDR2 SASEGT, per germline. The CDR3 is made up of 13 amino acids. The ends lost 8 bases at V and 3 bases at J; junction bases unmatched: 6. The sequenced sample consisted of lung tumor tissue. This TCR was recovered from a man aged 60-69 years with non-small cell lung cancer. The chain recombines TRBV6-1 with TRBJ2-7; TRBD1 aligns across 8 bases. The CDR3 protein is CASEQGVSYEQYF. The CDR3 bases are TGTGCCAGCGAACAGGGGGTGAGCTACGAGCAGTACTTC.